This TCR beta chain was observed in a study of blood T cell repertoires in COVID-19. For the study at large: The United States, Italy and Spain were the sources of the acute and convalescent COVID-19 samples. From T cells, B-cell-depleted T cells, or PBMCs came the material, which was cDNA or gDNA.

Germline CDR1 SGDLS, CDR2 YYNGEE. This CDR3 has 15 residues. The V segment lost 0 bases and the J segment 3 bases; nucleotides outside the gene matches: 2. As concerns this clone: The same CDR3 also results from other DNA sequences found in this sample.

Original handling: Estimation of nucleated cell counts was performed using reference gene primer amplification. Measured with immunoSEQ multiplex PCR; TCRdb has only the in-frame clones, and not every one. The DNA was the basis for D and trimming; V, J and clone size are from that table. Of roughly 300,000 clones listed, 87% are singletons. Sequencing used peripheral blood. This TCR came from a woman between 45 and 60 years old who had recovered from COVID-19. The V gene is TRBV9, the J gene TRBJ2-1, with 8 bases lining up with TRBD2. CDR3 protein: CASSVAGGRYNEQFF. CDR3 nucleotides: TGTGCCAGCAGCGTAGCGGGGGGGCGCTACAATGAGCAGTTCTTC.